Described below is a single T cell receptor beta chain sequence and its context. What this receptor recognizes is not known. Base qualities were left out, and no much larger clone turns up one base away. The time point label, read with the paper, signifies: baseline before first vaccination. Vaccinee samples came from UK trials COV001 and COV002, including a single-blind randomized controlled phase 2/3 trial of AZD1222 (ChAdOx1 nCoV-19) in healthy adults. For TCRbeta chain sequencing, PBMC samples from trial participants were taken at day 0 and at day 28 after the second dose. This sample is part of a study of T cell responses to AZD1222 COVID-19 vaccine (dated by TCRdb to the early 2020s). About the study as a whole: AZD1222 recipients given second doses at about 4 weeks or at about 12 weeks were pooled, since spike-specific TCR depth and breadth were not found to differ between the two schedules. Enrollment into the trials was organized by age into subgroups of 18-55, 56-69 and 70-plus years, and those subgroups contained roughly 150, 30 and 60 TCR-sequenced participants, respectively. A total of 233 trial participants underwent TCR sequencing, of whom about 200 had received two doses of AZD1222 and approximately 26 had received two doses of the MenACWY control vaccine. General conclusions and limits of the study: Conclusions about previously exposed vaccinees were limited because only six AZD1222 recipients were SARS-CoV-2 seropositive at baseline. Because no day 14 peak-response samples were available, repertoires were characterized only after the peak T cell response. A significant rise in spike-specific TCR breadth and depth was observed after two AZD1222 doses relative to day 0 and relative to MenACWY recipients. The 56-69-year group was small, and its depth increase did not reach significance, likely because of low power. Epitopes outside the regions mutated in the B.1.351 and B.1.1.7 variants were reportedly recognized by nearly half of the unique spike-specific TCRs. Most participants were white British and females outnumbered males, and the authors suggested that clonal diversity may have been underestimated. Vaccine-associated CD4 TCRs spanned the whole spike protein, with dominant responses in regions 160-218 and 743-854.

Between the V and J ends, shortened by 6 bases and 4 bases respectively, the junction contains 11 bases. Its CDR3 holds 13 amino acids, cysteine through phenylalanine. Just the 39-base CDR3 DNA is kept, in frame starting at base 1. From the germline V gene, CDR1 is SGHTA and CDR2 is FQGNSA. The CDR3 regions of human TCRbeta chains were analyzed by immunosequencing. The original pipeline was this. TCRs in the repertoires were compared against a reference library of SARS-CoV-2-specific TCRs that had been generated with the MIRA antigen-specificity platform. Breadth meant the fraction of unique TCRs that were SARS-CoV-2-associated, whereas depth meant the fraction of total T cells that were SARS-CoV-2-associated. Each spike-specific TCR was assigned to its reactive spike region and to a CD4 or CD8 class using the MIRA data. Log10-transformed breadth and depth values were compared by one-way ANOVA with Sidak's multiple comparisons tests. Entries here come from immuneACCESS through TCRdb and include only in-frame sequences with V and J called. Some clones fail to appear in such tables; in the studies checked, an unresolved V gene covers under half of the shortfall, and the cause of the remainder is unknown. V, J and clone size were drawn from that table, and D and trimming were deduced from the DNA. The sample records 99,000 or so clones, 82% of which are singletons. The top ten constitute less than 6% of the sample.

The sequence links TRBV7-2 to TRBJ2-3; D gene: possibly TRBD1, on 6 matching bases. This clonotype was sampled from an adult in good health. This material consisted of peripheral blood, taken on day 0 of AZD1222 vaccination. Here the CDR3 is given as CASRTSGADTQYF. The DNA sequence follows: TGTGCCAGCAGAACATCAGGGGCAGATACGCAGTATTTT.